This record looks at one T cell receptor (beta chain) sequence and its context. The antigen it binds to is not known. There are no base qualities to consult, and no much larger clone falls within one base. These data belong to a study of T cell responses to AZD1222 COVID-19 vaccine (dated by TCRdb to the early 2020s). Regarding the research as a whole: A total of 233 trial participants underwent TCR sequencing, of whom about 200 received two doses of AZD1222 and some 25 received two doses of the MenACWY control vaccine. Enrollment into the trials was organized by age into subgroups of 18-55, 56-69 and 70-plus years, and those subgroups contained roughly 140, 27 and 60 TCR-sequenced participants, respectively.

Study-level results and caveats: The 56-69-year group was small, and its depth increase did not reach significance, likely because of low power. Because no day 14 peak-response samples were available, the repertoires could be characterized only after the peak T cell response. Participants were mostly white British and included more females than males, and it was suggested by the authors that clonal diversity may have been underestimated. Reportedly, close to half of the unique spike-specific TCRs recognized epitopes lying outside the regions that are mutated in the B.1.351 and B.1.1.7 variants. After two AZD1222 doses, spike-specific TCR breadth and depth were significantly higher than at day 0 and than in MenACWY recipients. Conclusions about previously exposed vaccinees are limited because only six or seven AZD1222 recipients were SARS-CoV-2 seropositive at baseline. Vaccine-associated CD4 TCRs spanned the whole spike protein, with dominant responses in regions 160-218 and 743-854.

Interpreted using the paper, the time point label stands for: about 28 days (+/-7) after the second vaccine dose. AZD1222 recipients given second doses at about 4 weeks or at about 12 weeks were pooled, since spike-specific TCR depth and breadth were not found to differ between the two schedules. The vaccinee samples were drawn from two UK trials, COV001 and COV002, one of which was a single-blind randomized controlled phase 2/3 trial testing AZD1222 (ChAdOx1 nCoV-19) in healthy adults. For TCRbeta chain sequencing, PBMC samples from trial participants were taken at day 0 and at day 28 after the second dose. The CDR3 spans 13 residues, from the cysteine through the phenylalanine. Only the CDR3 portion is preserved as DNA: 39 bases, with reading frame beginning at the first base. CDR1 and CDR2 are drawn from the germline V gene: ENHRY, SYGVKD. The V end loses 6 bases and the J end loses 5 bases, and a stretch of 10 bases separates them.

The CDR3 regions of human TCRbeta chains were analyzed by immunosequencing. The authors' analysis ran thus. TCRs in the repertoires were matched against a reference library of SARS-CoV-2-specific TCRs that had been generated with the MIRA antigen-specificity platform. Breadth was defined as the fraction of unique TCRs that were SARS-CoV-2-associated, and depth was defined as the fraction of total T cells that were SARS-CoV-2-associated. Using the MIRA data, each spike-specific TCR was mapped to the spike region that the TCR reacts to and placed in a CD4 or CD8 class. Log10-transformed breadth and depth values were compared by one-way ANOVA with Sidak's multiple comparisons tests. TCRdb retrieved this table from immuneACCESS and kept in-frame rearrangements only. Not all clones are present; in checked studies, unresolved V genes account for under half, and no reason is known for the remainder. That table supplies the V and J calls and clone size; D and trimming were determined from the DNA. The sample yields some 250,000 clones; 94% were counted once. The ten most abundant clones make up roughly 0.5% of the sample.

The chain links TRBV10-3 with TRBJ1-4; TRBD1 is a weak D gene call, 6 bases matching. Here the sequenced sample was peripheral blood, taken 28 days after the second AZD1222 dose. The TCR originated in an adult who received the AZD1222 COVID-19 vaccine. The CDR3 region: CAIRRGRNEKLFF. The nucleotide sequence is TGTGCCATCAGACGGGGGCGGAATGAAAAACTGTTTTTT.